This T cell receptor (beta chain) came from a study of technical replicates of blood from a handful of donors. There are 15 residues in the CDR3. V was clipped by 8 bases and J by 0 bases, with 14 bases between them. CDR1 ENHRY and CDR2 SYGVKD come from the germline V gene. Generated by immunoSEQ multiplex PCR, the TCRdb table keeps only in-frame clones and is missing some. Of over 50,000 clones in the sample, approximately 86% are singletons; the top ten hold around 5%. The rearrangement links TRBV10-3 to TRBJ2-1; maybe TRBD2 (5 bases). Source material: PBMCs. The sequence was collected from a human donor in good health. Some clones in this sample may be carry-over from other donors' samples. The CDR3 DNA sequence: TGTGCCATCGGTGGCGGGCAAAGCTCCTACAATGAGCAGTTCTTC. Residues: CAIGGGQSSYNEQFF.